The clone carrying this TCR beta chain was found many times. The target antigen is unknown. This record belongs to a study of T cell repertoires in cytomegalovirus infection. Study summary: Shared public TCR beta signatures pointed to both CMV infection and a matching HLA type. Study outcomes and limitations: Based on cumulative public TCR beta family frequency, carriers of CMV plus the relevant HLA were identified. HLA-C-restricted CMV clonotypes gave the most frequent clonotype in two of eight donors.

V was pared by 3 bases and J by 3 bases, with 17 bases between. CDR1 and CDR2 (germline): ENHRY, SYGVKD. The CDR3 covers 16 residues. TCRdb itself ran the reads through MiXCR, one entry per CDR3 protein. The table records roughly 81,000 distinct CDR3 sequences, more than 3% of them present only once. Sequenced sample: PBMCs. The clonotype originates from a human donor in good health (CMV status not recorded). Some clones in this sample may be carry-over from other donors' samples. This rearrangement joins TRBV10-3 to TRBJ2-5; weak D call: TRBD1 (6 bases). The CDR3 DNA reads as TGTGCCATCAGTGACCGGACAGAAACAGGCAAAGAGACCCAGTACTTC. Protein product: CAISDRTETGKETQYF.